This passage covers 27 T cell receptor beta chains from one sample sequenced in a study of T-cell memory formation after mild COVID-19. Via MiXCR, TCRdb re-called the 5' RACE reads, giving one row per CDR3 protein. The table includes some 200,000 distinct CDR3 sequences, approximately 10% detected once. Material for sequencing was PBMCs or a T cell subset sorted from them (not recorded which). The receptors stem from a man aged 18 to 30 who had mild COVID-19 (a few samples of this study predate the infection). Cell type and time point are not known.

This clonotype was counted many times. In nucleotides, the CDR3 is TGCAGCGTTCGTCCCAGCAGCTATGGCTACACCTTC. This encodes CSVRPSSYGYTF. The chain is built from TRBV29-1 and TRBJ1-2; D uncertain. Trimming took 5 bases from V and 4 from J, leaving 11 bases between them. Germline lookup yields CDR1 SQVTM and CDR2 ANQGSEA. The CDR3 has 12 residues.

Ten or more counts support this clonotype. In DNA form, the CDR3 reads TGCAGTGCTAAAGGCAGGGCGAAAGAGACCCAGTACTTC. Translation gives CSAKGRAKETQYF. V and J are TRBV20-1 and TRBJ2-5; TRBD1 is a possible D gene (5 bases). The CDR3 spans 13 residues. The germline V gene encodes CDR1 DFQATT and CDR2 SNEGSKA (reference sequence). V was trimmed by 4 bases and J by 3 bases, leaving 12 bases between them.

The chain couples TRBV29-1 to TRBJ2-3; no reliable D call. This CDR3 has 13 residues. The V end lost 3 bases, the J end lost 3 bases, and 10 bases lay between the germline ends. Germline lookup yields CDR1 SQVTM and CDR2 ANQGSEA. Here the CDR3 reads CSVDRTLTDTQYF. DNA of the CDR3: TGCAGCGTTGACAGGACCCTGACAGATACGCAGTATTTT.

This clonotype was seen a handful of times. The V call is TRBV7-2, the J call TRBJ1-1, with D tentatively TRBD1 (5 bases). Trimming pared 1 base from V and 0 bases from J, leaving 9 bases between. Germline V gene lookup returns CDR1 SGHTA and CDR2 FQGNSA. The length of the CDR3 is 15 residues. The CDR3 sequence is CASSLGWGMNTEAFF. The CDR3 coding sequence is TGTGCCAGCAGCTTAGGGTGGGGCATGAACACTGAAGCTTTCTTT.

V is TRBV9 and J is TRBJ2-3; no definite D call. The CDR3 contains 14 residues. V was clipped by 0 bases and J by 2 bases, with 7 bases between them. Germline V gives CDR1 SGDLS, CDR2 YYNGEE. The CDR3 DNA follows: TGTGCCAGCAGCGTAGGCCCAGCCACAGATACGCAGTATTTT. As protein: CASSVGPATDTQYF.

V usage is TRBV4-3 and J usage is TRBJ2-2; a possible D gene is TRBD1 (7 bases). Trimming cost V 3 bases and J 7 bases, with 15 bases left between them. The CDR3 covers 15 residues. Germline V lookup: CDR1 LGHNA, CDR2 YSLEER. The DNA for the CDR3 is TGCGCCAGCAGCCAGGAGGGGGCAGGTGGCGGGGAGCTGTTTTTT. The encoded protein is CASSQEGAGGGELFF.

The chain carries TRBV6-6 and TRBJ1-2; a weak D match, TRBD1 (5 bases). The ends were cut back, 4 bases at V and 4 bases at J, with 10 bases in the middle. Germline assignment: CDR1 MNHNY and CDR2 SVGAGI (reference sequence). The CDR3 spans 13 residues. CDR3 protein: CASSWGEGYGYTF. The CDR3 DNA reads TGTGCCAGCAGTTGGGGGGAAGGCTATGGCTACACCTTC.

This clonotype appeared a few times. The chain recombines TRBV10-3 with TRBJ2-5; D unclear. The germline CDR1 and CDR2 sequences are ENHRY and SYGVKD. With 3 bases removed from V and 2 bases from J, the gap between germline ends came to 13 bases. The CDR3 totals 15 residues. CDR3 region: CAISDRGRHQETQYF. DNA of the CDR3: TGTGCCATCAGTGATCGAGGTCGGCATCAAGAGACCCAGTACTTC.

The chain recombines TRBV2 with TRBJ1-6; D gene uncertain. The CDR3 has 16 residues. The germline V gene has CDR1 SNHLY and CDR2 FYNNEI. V was trimmed by 6 bases and J by 0 bases, leaving 12 bases between them. CDR3 protein: CASRARSSSYNSPLHF. DNA for the CDR3: TGTGCCAGCAGGGCAAGGTCGAGCTCCTATAATTCACCCCTCCACTTT. The entire variable domain, with the rest obtained from reference TRBV2 and TRBJ1-6, is as follows: EPEVTQTPSHQVTQMGQEVILRCVPISNHLYFYWYRQILGQKVEFLVSFYNNEISEKSEIFDDQFSVERPDGSNFTLKIRSTKLEDSAMYFCASRARSSSYNSPLHFGNGTRLTVT.

This clonotype was recorded many times. The chain links TRBV3-1 to TRBJ2-3; TRBD2 matches at 7 bases. After removal of 2 bases from V and 1 base from J, the junction contained 6 bases not matched to a gene. This CDR3 spans 16 amino acids. Germline V gene lookup returns CDR1 LGHDT and CDR2 YNNKEL (reference sequence). CDR3 sequence reads: CASSQLERDRTDTQYF. The CDR3 DNA reads TGTGCCAGCAGCCAACTAGAGCGGGACCGCACAGATACGCAGTATTTT.

This clonotype was observed a few times. The rearrangement joins TRBV6-2 or TRBV6-3 to TRBJ2-1; D gene ambiguous. V was pared by 0 bases and J by 10 bases, with 4 bases between. In germline, CDR1 is MNHEY, CDR2 SVGEGT. The CDR3 has 11 amino acids. CDR3 coding DNA: TGTGCCAGCAGTTACTCAGAGGAGCAGTTCTTC. Its protein product is CASSYSEEQFF.

In its sample, this clonotype was seen a few times. The chain employs TRBV5-1 and TRBJ2-2; the D gene is possibly TRBD1 (5 bases). The CDR3 extends over 16 amino acids. The V end lost 4 bases, the J end lost 3 bases, and 16 bases lay between the germline ends. The germline V gene has CDR1 SGHRS and CDR2 YFSETQ. The CDR3 nucleotides read TGCGCCAGCAGCCGAAGACAGTTCACGGACACCGGGGAGCTGTTTTTT. This codes for CASSRRQFTDTGELFF. Full variable domain (remainder filled in from reference TRBV5-1 and TRBJ2-2): KAGVTQTPRYLIKTRGQQVTLSCSPISGHRSVSWYQQTPGQGLQFLFEYFSETQRNKGNFPGRFSGRQFSNSRSEMNVSTLELGDSALYLCASSRRQFTDTGELFFGEGSRLTVL.

This clonotype was detected only a few times. The J gene is TRBJ1-4, the V gene TRBV5-5; D call uncertain. V lost 4 bases to trimming and J lost 0 bases, with 4 bases between them. This CDR3 contains 13 residues. Germline CDR1 SGHKS, CDR2 YYEKEE (reference sequence). The CDR3 reads CASSHPTNEKLFF. CDR3 DNA sequence: TGTGCCAGCAGCCACCCAACTAATGAAAAACTGTTTTTT. Using reference TRBV5-5 and TRBJ1-4 for the parts outside the CDR3, the full variable domain is DAGVTQSPTHLIKTRGQQVTLRCSPISGHKSVSWYQQVLGQGPQFIFQYYEKEERGRGNFPDRFSARQFPNYSSELNVNALLLGDSALYLCASSHPTNEKLFFGSGTQLSVL.

The CDR3 DNA follows: TGTGCCACCAGCAGAGATAGGGGGCAATACAATGAGCAGTTCTTC. It encodes CATSRDRGQYNEQFF. The chain combines TRBV15 with TRBJ2-1; 7 positions agree with TRBD1. V lost 0 bases to trimming and J lost 4 bases; unmatched junction nucleotides: 3. The CDR3 is 15 amino acids. Germline V lookup: CDR1 LNHNV, CDR2 YYDKDF (reference sequence).

This clonotype was detected many times. The chain uses TRBV11-1 and TRBJ2-6; D is ambiguous. This CDR3 has 17 amino acids. Trimming left V 4 bases short and J 0 bases short, with 13 bases between. Per the germline V gene, CDR1 is SGHAT and CDR2 is FQDESV (reference sequence). The CDR3, as DNA: TGTGCCAGCAGCTCCTTCCAGTACGGCTCTGGGGCCAACGTCCTGACTTTC. It specifies CASSSFQYGSGANVLTF.

This clonotype appeared a few times. V and J are TRBV6-6 and TRBJ2-7; the D is unclear. V was clipped by 6 bases and J by 4 bases, with 13 bases between them. The germline CDR1 and CDR2 sequences are MNHNY and SVGAGI (reference sequence). The CDR3 totals 13 residues. CDR3 DNA sequence: TGTGCCAGCAGACCCGGCCCGCTATACGAGCAGTACGTC. Translating gives CASRPGPLYEQYV.

The chain employs TRBV7-9 and TRBJ2-7, with D perhaps TRBD2 (6 bases). This CDR3 has 15 amino acids. The V end lost 3 bases, the J end lost 4 bases, and 16 bases lay between the germline ends. The germline V gene encodes CDR1 SEHNR and CDR2 FQNEAQ (reference sequence). CDR3 sequence reads: CASSLYWGVDYEQYF. DNA of the CDR3: TGTGCCAGCAGCTTGTATTGGGGGGTAGATTACGAGCAGTACTTC.

This clonotype has a handful of counts. V usage is TRBV5-1 and J usage is TRBJ2-3, with D maybe TRBD1 (6 bases). The CDR3 loop spans 15 amino acids. Germline CDR1 is SGHRS and CDR2 is YFSETQ. V gave up 2 bases and J gave up 1 base, with 11 bases separating them. This CDR3 reads CASSFSGDGTDTQYF. CDR3 sequence (DNA): TGCGCCAGCAGCTTCTCAGGGGACGGCACAGATACGCAGTATTTT.

In this sample, this clonotype turned up a few times. This chain connects TRBV7-2 to TRBJ2-3; D may be TRBD2 (5 bases). The CDR3 is 13 amino acids. Per germline, CDR1 SGHTA and CDR2 FQGNSA. V was clipped by 5 bases and J by 3 bases, with 9 bases between them. The CDR3 nucleotides are TGTGCCAGCAGCCGGGATTGGACAGATACGCAGTATTTT. Its protein is CASSRDWTDTQYF.

This chain joins TRBV28 and TRBJ1-6; weak D call: TRBD1 (5 bases). This CDR3 is built from 16 residues. In germline, CDR1 is MDHEN, CDR2 SYDVKM. V dropped 0 bases and J dropped 10 bases, with 16 bases sitting between them. CDR3 DNA: TGTGCCAGCAGTTTATGGATCAGGGTTGTAGGGTCACCCCTCCACTTT. It specifies CASSLWIRVVGSPLHF.

This clonotype was observed a few times. The CDR3 loop reads CASTLWDRTDTQYF. The DNA of the CDR3 is TGTGCCAGCACCCTGTGGGACCGCACAGATACGCAGTATTTT. The V gene is TRBV12-3 or TRBV12-4, the J gene TRBJ2-3; perhaps D is TRBD1 or TRBD2 (5 bases each). Trimming stripped 7 bases from V and 1 base from J, with 12 bases between. The CDR3 has 14 amino acids.

This clonotype was counted at least ten times. This CDR3 reads CATSTGQSDEQYF. As DNA, the CDR3 is TGTGCCACCAGCACGGGGCAATCGGACGAGCAGTACTTC. J is TRBJ2-7 and V is TRBV15; D assignment may be TRBD1 or TRBD2 (5 bases each). Germline assignment: CDR1 LNHNV and CDR2 YYDKDF (reference sequence). There are 13 residues in the CDR3. V was clipped by 4 bases and J by 5 bases, with 12 bases between them.

The J gene is TRBJ2-3, the V gene TRBV2; possibly TRBD2 for D (6 bases). The V gene's germline CDR1 is SNHLY and CDR2 FYNNEI. The V gene lost 4 bases and the J gene lost 1 base, with 9 bases spanning the gap. The CDR3 loop spans 14 amino acids. CDR3 sequence: CASSAQRGTDTQYF. CDR3 nucleotides: TGTGCCAGCAGTGCCCAGCGGGGCACAGATACGCAGTATTTT.

This clonotype was recorded many times. The chain combines TRBV7-2 with TRBJ1-3, with 7 bases identical to TRBD1. This CDR3 is 16 amino acids long. After removal of 3 bases from V and 3 bases from J, the junction contained 8 bases not matched to a gene. Germline loops: CDR1 SGHTA, CDR2 FQGNSA. CDR3 coding DNA: TGTGCCAGCAGCTTGAGCCGGGACAGCGATGGAAACACCATATATTTT. Its translation is CASSLSRDSDGNTIYF.

This clonotype was recorded a few times. This chain joins TRBV7-3 and TRBJ1-1, with 10 bases matching TRBD1. CDR3 length equals 15 residues. Unmatched junction bases numbered 8, after V lost 5 bases and J lost 5 bases. The germline V gene has CDR1 SGHTA and CDR2 FQGTGA. CDR3 DNA sequence: TGTGCCAGCAGCGCGGACAGGGGGTCGGGGACTGAAGCTTTCTTT. This encodes CASSADRGSGTEAFF.

Many counts were recorded for this clonotype. The chain uses TRBV4-1 and TRBJ2-5, with TRBD1 matching 7 bases. J lost 0 bases, V lost 3 bases, and 10 bases had no gene match. Per the germline V gene, CDR1 is MGHRA and CDR2 is YSYEKL. This CDR3 region has 17 residues. CDR3 sequence (DNA): TGCGCCAGCAGCCATTCCCCGGGACAGAGGTACCAAGAGACCCAGTACTTC. This sequence encodes CASSHSPGQRYQETQYF.

V is TRBV6-1 and J is TRBJ1-5, with D uncertain. CDR3 length: 14 amino acids. Trimming took off 2 bases at V and 2 bases at J, with 7 bases between the two ends. Germline V lookup: CDR1 MNHNS, CDR2 SASEGT. The CDR3 sequence is CASSEFPGNQPQHF. Written as DNA, the CDR3 is TGTGCCAGCAGTGAATTCCCTGGCAATCAGCCCCAGCATTTT.